This passage covers 13 T cell receptor beta chains from one sample sequenced in a study of regulatory T cells in long-lasting Graves disease. Time point noted: newly diagnosed GD, antithyroid drugs for less than 3 months. PBMC RNA was the source of the TCR library. Through Arm-PCR of CDR3 regions and iRepertoire HTBI primers, TCR beta libraries were built. TCRdb re-called the multiplex PCR reads through MiXCR, storing one row per CDR3 protein. This table holds roughly 610,000 distinct CDR3 sequences, roughly 15% found once. These data were also filed under a second study, of T cells in Graves' hyperthyroidism and ophthalmopathy.

Here the sequenced sample was peripheral blood mononuclear cells (PBMCs), taken at new diagnosis, from a patient treated with antithyroid drugs. The origin of the receptors is a woman aged 25 to 45 with Graves disease.

The rearrangement uses TRBV9 and TRBJ2-2, with TRBD1 identical over 9 bases. Per the germline V gene, CDR1 is SGDLS and CDR2 is YYNGEE. The CDR3 is 16 amino acids. V was pared by 4 bases and J by 5 bases, with 9 bases of the junction left unmatched. The CDR3: CASSPEGTGSTGELFF. The CDR3 DNA sequence: TGTGCCAGCAGCCCGGAGGGGACAGGGTCGACCGGGGAGCTGTTTTTT.

The gene calls are TRBV6-5 and TRBJ1-5; D uncertain. V was pared by 2 bases and J by 0 bases, with 8 bases between. Germline V gives CDR1 MNHEY, CDR2 SVGAGI. This CDR3 contains 15 residues. CDR3 nucleotides: TGTGCCAGCAGTTACGGTCGGTATAGCAATCAGCCCCAGCATTTT. It yields the protein CASSYGRYSNQPQHF.

The chain is built from TRBV6-1 and TRBJ2-7; TRBD2 matches at 12 bases. Germline assignment: CDR1 MNHNS and CDR2 SASEGT. V lost 10 bases and J lost 0; bases outside the gene matches: 28. The CDR3 sequence is 22 residues long. The CDR3 bases are TGTGCCACCGCCCGACAGGGCCCCGCACCGGGACTAGCGGGTATTAGCTCCTACGAGCAGTACTTC. Its protein is CATARQGPAPGLAGISSYEQYF.

This clonotype was found many times. V and J are TRBV2 and TRBJ2-7; D is perhaps TRBD1 (5 bases). Trimming took 5 bases from V and 2 from J, leaving 13 bases between them. The CDR3 totals 14 residues. Germline CDR1 is SNHLY and CDR2 is FYNNEI. CDR3: CASSFQEGAYEQYF. The CDR3 DNA is TGTGCCAGCAGTTTCCAAGAAGGGGCCTACGAGCAGTACTTC. The variable domain in full, completed from reference TRBV2 and TRBJ2-7, reads EPEVTQTPSHQVTQMGQEVILRCVPISNHLYFYWYRQILGQKVEFLVSFYNNEISEKSEIFDDQFSVERPDGSNFTLKIRSTKLEDSAMYFCASSFQEGAYEQYFGPGTRLTVT.

As for this clonotype: A much larger clone is a single base away; this may be a read error. The rearrangement joins TRBV27 to TRBJ2-7; D is ambiguous. Per germline, CDR1 MNHEY and CDR2 SMNVEV (reference sequence). V was cut by 5 bases and J by 12 bases, with 11 bases left in between. The CDR3 spans 10 residues. The CDR3 DNA reads as TGTGCCAGCAGTGAAATGCGTCGGTACTTC. Translation gives CASSEMRRYF.

The chain couples TRBV6-2 or TRBV6-3 to TRBJ2-1; D may be TRBD1 or TRBD2 (6 bases each). This CDR3 is 12 amino acids long. Trimming took off 11 bases at V and 2 bases at J, with 10 bases between the two ends. Germline-derived CDR1 and CDR2 are MNHEY and SVGEGT. The DNA of the CDR3 is TGTGCCGGGGGGCGGGCCTACAATGAGCAGTTCTTC. Translating gives CAGGRAYNEQFF.

The chain employs TRBV27 and TRBJ2-3; TRBD2 is a possible D gene (5 bases). The germline V gene encodes CDR1 MNHEY and CDR2 SMNVEV (reference sequence). V was cut by 2 bases and J by 7 bases, with 13 bases left in between. There are 14 residues in the CDR3. DNA of the CDR3: TGTGCCAGCAGTTTAGGGCGGACTTTTTATACGCAGTATTTT. The encoded protein is CASSLGRTFYTQYF.

This clonotype came up a few times. The chain links TRBV24-1 to TRBJ2-3; TRBD1 aligns across 10 bases. The trim removed 2 bases at V and 4 bases at J, leaving 2 bases unmatched. Germline V gene lookup returns CDR1 KGHDR and CDR2 SFDVKD. There are 15 residues in the CDR3. CDR3 loop: CATSDWGQGPDTQYF. The CDR3, as DNA: TGTGCCACCAGTGATTGGGGACAGGGGCCAGATACGCAGTATTTT.

This clonotype was seen ten or more times. The rearrangement uses TRBV15 and TRBJ1-2; a possible D gene is TRBD1 (6 bases). The CDR3 has 15 amino acids. Germline V lookup: CDR1 LNHNV, CDR2 YYDKDF (reference sequence). V lost 1 base to trimming and J lost 3 bases, with 12 bases between them. CDR3 nucleotide sequence: TGTGCCACCAGCAGAGCCCAGGGGTCCGACTATGGCTACACCTTC. It translates to CATSRAQGSDYGYTF.

This clonotype was detected a few times. The rearrangement joins TRBV11-2 to TRBJ1-2, with D perhaps matching TRBD1 (6 bases). In germline, CDR1 is SGHAT, CDR2 FQNNGV. The CDR3 consists of 15 residues. With 5 bases removed from V and 4 bases from J, the gap between germline ends came to 17 bases. The CDR3 sequence: CASSPLGWTAYGYTF. DNA for the CDR3: TGTGCCAGCAGCCCCCTTGGGTGGACAGCCTATGGCTACACCTTC.

This clonotype appeared many times. V and J are TRBV2 and TRBJ2-1; 10 bases map to TRBD2. Germline loops: CDR1 SNHLY, CDR2 FYNNEI. This CDR3 is 13 amino acids long. V dropped 6 bases and J dropped 9; count of bases not matched to a gene: 5. CDR3 nucleotide sequence: TGTGCCAGCAGGCTAGCGGGAGCGGCTGAGCAGTTCTTC. It translates to CASRLAGAAEQFF.

The chain recombines TRBV20-1 with TRBJ2-7; 10 nucleotides align to TRBD2. The CDR3 is 17 amino acids. Germline V lookup: CDR1 DFQATT, CDR2 SNEGSKA (reference sequence). V was clipped by 2 bases and J by 2 bases; unmatched bases: 12. The CDR3 sequence is CSARPTALAGGPYEQYF. For the CDR3, the DNA is TGCAGTGCTAGACCCACCGCTTTAGCGGGAGGACCCTACGAGCAGTACTTC.

This clonotype was seen ten or more times. The V gene is TRBV20-1, the J gene TRBJ2-7; 10 bases line up with TRBD2. The CDR3 runs to 15 residues. CDR1 and CDR2 (germline): DFQATT, SNEGSKA (reference sequence). J gave up 4 bases and V 0 bases, and 6 bases lay outside the gene matches. The CDR3 DNA reads as TGCAGTGCTAGAGATATAACTAGCGGGATTTACGAGCAGTACTTC. As protein: CSARDITSGIYEQYF.